This entry lists 10 T cell receptor beta chains sequenced from one sample in a study of OX40 agonist ivuxolimab in advanced cancers. Assay: immunoSEQ multiplex PCR; the TCRdb copy retains only in-frame clones and omits some. Here the sample spans around 63,000 clones, approximately 89% being singletons. The starting material was CD4+ or CD8+ T cells sorted from blood, obtained in a trial of the OX40 agonist ivuxolimab. The origin of the receptors is an adult with an advanced solid tumor such as melanoma, head and neck, liver or kidney cancer.

The table lists this clone with a few counts. This chain uses TRBV29-1 with TRBJ2-7, with TRBD1 identical over 9 bases. Germline V gives CDR1 SQVTM, CDR2 ANQGSEA. This CDR3 spans 14 amino acids. Trimming took 5 bases from V and 0 from J; bases not matched to a gene: 5. CDR3 residues: CSVSGTGSSYEQYF. CDR3 nucleotide sequence: TGCAGCGTTTCCGGGACAGGGAGCTCCTACGAGCAGTACTTC.

The chain recombines TRBV5-1 with TRBJ2-5; 7 bases align to TRBD2. The CDR3 consists of 13 residues. Germline-derived CDR1 and CDR2 are SGHRS and YFSETQ. Unmatched junction bases numbered 4, after V lost 4 bases and J lost 4 bases. The CDR3, as DNA: TGCGCCAGCAGCGCGGGAGCCACAGAGACCCAGTACTTC. Amino acids: CASSAGATETQYF.

V usage is TRBV11-2 and J usage is TRBJ2-1, with a weak D call TRBD2 (6 bases). The germline V and J ends were trimmed by 3 bases and 9 bases, with 12 bases remaining between them. In germline, CDR1 is SGHAT, CDR2 FQNNGV. CDR3 length equals 13 residues. The CDR3 nucleotides are TGTGCCAGCAGCTTGGGACTTGTGAGTGAGCAGTTCTTC. Translating gives CASSLGLVSEQFF.

This clone was counted a single time. V is TRBV5-1 and J is TRBJ2-6; D gene uncertain. Looked up from germline, CDR1 is SGHRS and CDR2 is YFSETQ. V dropped 0 bases and J dropped 1 base, with 11 bases sitting between them. This CDR3 spans 17 amino acids. The DNA for the CDR3 is TGCGCCAGCAGCTTGGATTTCTCCAGGTCTGGGGCCAACGTCCTGACTTTC. This codes for CASSLDFSRSGANVLTF.

The chain joins TRBV19 to TRBJ2-1; D call uncertain. The CDR3 totals 13 residues. V dropped 3 bases and J dropped 5 bases, with 8 bases sitting between them. Germline V gene data show CDR1 as LNHDA and CDR2 as SQIVND (reference sequence). The CDR3 region has the DNA TGTGCCAGTAGTATTATACACCACAATGAGCAGTTCTTC. Its translation is CASSIIHHNEQFF.

The chain has TRBV5-8 and TRBJ2-1; 7 bases are shared with TRBD1. Germline loops: CDR1 SGHTS, CDR2 YDEGEE. Germline trimming cut 4 bases from V and 8 bases from J; bases unmatched to any gene: 9. The CDR3 length is 14 residues. CDR3 sequence reads: CASSPGTDWYEQFF. The DNA of the CDR3 is TGTGCCAGCAGCCCCGGGACAGACTGGTATGAGCAGTTCTTC.

On this clone itself: The conserved final phenylalanine or tryptophan is absent from the CDR3, which likely points to a read error. V and J are TRBV29-1 and TRBJ1-2; D gene unclear. V was pared by 5 bases and J by 3 bases, with 13 bases between. CDR3 length: 13 residues. CDR1 and CDR2 (germline): SQVTM, ANQGSEA. The CDR3: CSVREGGDYGYTL. CDR3 DNA: TGCAGCGTTCGAGAGGGCGGGGACTATGGCTACACCCTC.

The chain couples TRBV11-2 to TRBJ1-2; 11 nucleotides line up with TRBD1. V lost 5 bases and J lost 5; bases outside the gene matches: 7. Germline loops: CDR1 SGHAT, CDR2 FQNNGV. CDR3 size: 15 residues. The CDR3 is CASSLPGTGGYGYTF. The DNA of the CDR3 is TGTGCCAGCAGCCTCCCCGGGACAGGGGGATATGGCTACACCTTC. The full variable domain, in which reference TRBV11-2 and TRBJ1-2 provide the parts outside the CDR3, is EAGVAQSPRYKIIEKRQSVAFWCNPISGHATLYWYQQILGQGPKLLIQFQNNGVVDDSQLPKDRFSAERLKGVDSTLKIQPAKLEDSAVYLCASSLPGTGGYGYTFGSGTRLTVV.

The V call is TRBV4-1, the J call TRBJ2-7; TRBD1 matches at 9 bases. V shed 3 bases and J 6 bases; nucleotides not matched to a gene: 9. The CDR3 is 15 residues long. In germline, CDR1 is MGHRA, CDR2 YSYEKL. The CDR3 bases are TGCGCCAGCAGCCATTTATACAGGGGGCCGGTCGAGCAGTACTTC. Translation gives CASSHLYRGPVEQYF.

CDR3 sequence reads: CASTVQQAYEQYF. DNA for the CDR3: TGTGCCAGCACTGTTCAGCAGGCCTACGAGCAGTACTTC. The chain carries TRBV6-1 and TRBJ2-7, with no clear D. Trimming took off 7 bases at V and 2 bases at J, with 12 bases between the two ends. This CDR3 spans 13 amino acids. Germline loops: CDR1 MNHNS, CDR2 SASEGT.